What follows are 27 T cell receptor beta chains derived from one specimen sequenced in a study of control samples from healthy donors and cancer patients. Method: immunoSEQ multiplex PCR; TCRdb's copy keeps in-frame clones and lacks some. This sample carries 120,000 or so clones, about nine tenths of them seen once, and the ten largest clones take around 9%. Specimen: blood. The source of these receptors is a man in his forties in good health.

This clone showed up just once. The chain is built from TRBV7-6 and TRBJ2-1, with a tentative D call TRBD1 (6 bases). CDR1 and CDR2 (germline): SGHVS, FNYEAQ. The V end was cut by 4 bases, the J end by 4 bases, with 8 bases between. The CDR3 totals 13 residues. The CDR3 sequence: CASSWQGYNEQFF. CDR3 coding DNA: TGTGCCAGCAGCTGGCAGGGGTACAATGAGCAGTTCTTC.

Written as DNA, the CDR3 is TGTGCCAGCTCACCCCCCGCGGGGGCCACAGATACGCAGTATTTT. Translating gives CASSPPAGATDTQYF. The chain couples TRBV18 to TRBJ2-3; TRBD2 might be the D (7 bases). V lost 3 bases, J lost 2 bases, and 12 bases lay in between. The germline V gene encodes CDR1 KGHSH and CDR2 LQKENI. This CDR3 has 15 residues.

The chain recombines TRBV30 with TRBJ1-1, with D perhaps matching TRBD1 (5 bases). The CDR3 has 16 residues. Trimming pared 2 bases from V and 1 base from J, leaving 17 bases between. CDR1 is GTSNPN, CDR2 SVGIG, per germline (reference sequence). The CDR3 loop is CAWSQGPHRGNTEAFF. The CDR3 nucleotides read TGTGCCTGGAGTCAAGGTCCTCATAGGGGGAACACTGAAGCTTTCTTT.

This clone came up a few times. The rearrangement uses TRBV11-3 and TRBJ1-3; no firm D call. There are 14 residues in the CDR3. Trimming stripped 2 bases from V and 2 bases from J, with 7 bases between. Germline CDR1 reads SGHNT; CDR2 reads YENEEA. Here the CDR3 DNA reads TGTGCCAGCAGCTTATTCGGGGCTGGAAACACCATATATTTT. This encodes CASSLFGAGNTIYF.

The genes are TRBV12-3 or TRBV12-4 and TRBJ1-1; no reliable D call. V was shortened by 3 bases and J by 5 bases, with 4 bases between the two germline ends. CDR3 length: 11 residues. CDR3 nucleotides: TGTGCCAGCAGTTTTGGAACTGAAGCTTTCTTT. Amino acid sequence: CASSFGTEAFF.

A single count supports this clone. This chain joins TRBV6-2 or TRBV6-3 and TRBJ2-7, with TRBD1 matching over 9 bases. The CDR3 loop spans 14 amino acids. The ends lost 6 bases at V and 0 bases at J; junction bases unmatched: 3. CDR1 is MNHEY, CDR2 SVGEGT, per germline. The CDR3 protein is CASSADRGSYEQYF. The DNA for the CDR3 is TGTGCCAGCAGCGCGGACAGGGGCTCCTACGAGCAGTACTTC.

The chain employs TRBV5-1 and TRBJ1-5; 7 nucleotides agree with TRBD1. Unmatched junction bases numbered 11, after V lost 4 bases and J lost 7 bases. This CDR3 is built from 15 residues. Germline V lookup: CDR1 SGHRS, CDR2 YFSETQ. The CDR3 here is CASSRENRGEQPQHF. The CDR3 DNA reads as TGCGCCAGCAGCAGGGAGAACAGGGGCGAGCAGCCCCAGCATTTT.

V usage is TRBV6-5 and J usage is TRBJ1-2, with TRBD1 matching over 8 bases. Germline CDR1 reads MNHEY; CDR2 reads SVGAGI. V gave up 7 bases and J gave up 2 bases; unmatched junction bases: 9. The CDR3 contains 15 residues. The CDR3 is CASKIQGGSNYGYTF. The CDR3 DNA reads TGTGCCAGCAAAATACAGGGGGGGTCCAACTATGGCTACACCTTC.

Here the CDR3 reads CASSQGGNEQFF. CDR3 DNA sequence: TGTGCCAGCAGCCAAGGAGGGAATGAGCAGTTCTTC. This chain connects TRBV4-2 to TRBJ2-1; TRBD2 might be the D (5 bases). This CDR3 has 12 amino acids. Per germline, CDR1 LGHNA and CDR2 YNFKEQ. V was shortened by 1 base and J by 7 bases, with 5 bases between the two germline ends.

This clone was seen a few times. The chain joins TRBV6-5 to TRBJ1-5, with a weak D call TRBD1 (5 bases). Germline V gene data show CDR1 as MNHEY and CDR2 as SVGAGI. The CDR3 sequence is 13 residues long. V was trimmed by 5 bases and J by 9 bases, leaving 14 bases between them. Here the CDR3 reads CASSQGSLLPQHF. CDR3 DNA sequence: TGTGCCAGCAGTCAGGGTTCATTGCTGCCCCAGCATTTT.

The rearrangement uses TRBV19 and TRBJ1-4; D is unresolved. Germline loops: CDR1 LNHDA, CDR2 SQIVND (reference sequence). The germline V and J ends were trimmed by 6 bases and 8 bases, with 13 bases remaining between them. The CDR3 runs 13 residues. The CDR3 DNA is TGTGCCAGTAGCCCTCGGGAGGGCGAAAAACTGTTTTTT. This codes for CASSPREGEKLFF.

The V call is TRBV25-1, the J call TRBJ1-4; D gene uncertain. This CDR3 spans 17 amino acids. Looked up from germline, CDR1 is MGHDK and CDR2 is SYGVNS. The V end lost 1 base, the J end lost 8 bases, and 20 bases lay between the germline ends. The CDR3 region is CASSESAGFMAREKLFF. In DNA, the CDR3 is TGTGCCAGCAGTGAATCCGCTGGGTTCATGGCTAGGGAAAAACTGTTTTTT.

This chain joins TRBV15 and TRBJ2-5; D may be TRBD1 (6 bases). V was cut by 1 base and J by 0 bases, with 9 bases left in between. The CDR3 has 15 amino acids. Germline CDR1 reads LNHNV; CDR2 reads YYDKDF (reference sequence). CDR3 bases: TGTGCCACCAGCAGAGTTGGACAGCACCAAGAGACCCAGTACTTC. Its translation is CATSRVGQHQETQYF.

The J gene is TRBJ2-2, the V gene TRBV25-1, with TRBD1 identical over 9 bases. Germline V lookup: CDR1 MGHDK, CDR2 SYGVNS. The V gene end was trimmed by 3 bases and the J gene end by 2 bases; junction bases not matched to a gene: 1. The CDR3 contains 15 residues. The CDR3: CASSEDRGNTGELFF. In nucleotides, the CDR3 is TGTGCCAGCAGTGAGGACAGGGGTAACACCGGGGAGCTGTTTTTT.

This sequence joins TRBV18 and TRBJ1-1; 10 bases are a match to TRBD1. In germline, CDR1 is KGHSH, CDR2 LQKENI. This CDR3 has 16 residues. Trimming cost V 2 bases and J 3 bases; bases outside gene matches: 6. DNA of the CDR3: TGTGCCAGCTCACCAACCGGGACAGGGGAACACACTGAAGCTTTCTTT. This encodes CASSPTGTGEHTEAFF.

The CDR3 protein is CASSLSGFGELFF. The CDR3 region has the DNA TGTGCCAGCAGCTTAAGCGGGTTCGGGGAGCTGTTTTTT. The chain recombines TRBV7-2 with TRBJ2-2; TRBD2 is a possible D gene (6 bases). Germline values: CDR1 SGHTA, CDR2 FQGNSA. V shed 2 bases and J shed 7 bases, with 8 bases lying between them. The CDR3 has 13 residues.

The chain combines TRBV3-1 (or the pseudogene TRBV3-2) with TRBJ1-1; D is possibly TRBD1 (5 bases). With 0 bases removed from V and 1 base from J, the gap between germline ends came to 9 bases. The V gene's germline CDR1 is LGHDT and CDR2 YNNKEL (reference sequence). The CDR3 loop spans 15 amino acids. The DNA of the CDR3 is TGTGCCAGCAGCCAAGAGGGCAGGGAGAACACTGAAGCTTTCTTT. This sequence encodes CASSQEGRENTEAFF.

The rearrangement joins TRBV25-1 to TRBJ1-2; D might be TRBD1 (6 bases). The CDR3 extends over 13 amino acids. V lost 2 bases to trimming and J lost 8 bases, with 12 bases between them. Per the germline V gene, CDR1 is MGHDK and CDR2 is SYGVNS. The DNA of the CDR3 is TGTGCCAGCAGTGAACTTAGGACAGACGGCTACACCTTC. Its protein product is CASSELRTDGYTF.

The rearrangement links TRBV7-2 to TRBJ2-7, with D possibly being TRBD2 (6 bases). Germline V CDR1 and CDR2: SGHTA, FQGNSA. The V end was cut by 5 bases, the J end by 3 bases, with 23 bases between. This CDR3 is 17 amino acids long. This CDR3 is CASSPSRLGGNSYEQYF. As DNA, the CDR3 is TGTGCCAGCAGCCCCTCACGTTTGGGGGGTAACAGCTACGAGCAGTACTTC.

The rearrangement links TRBV4-3 to TRBJ2-1; possibly TRBD2 for D (7 bases). The V end lost 1 base, the J end lost 7 bases, and 17 bases lay between the germline ends. This CDR3 spans 16 amino acids. CDR1 and CDR2 from the germline V gene are LGHNA and YSLEER. DNA of the CDR3: TGCGCCAGCAGCCAAGTGGAGGGGGGGGCCAGGAATGAGCAGTTCTTC. This translates into CASSQVEGGARNEQFF.

As concerns this clone: A read error may produce the germline difference seen at one junction end. V usage is TRBV7-9 and J usage is TRBJ1-4, with 7 nucleotides matching TRBD1. This CDR3 is 15 amino acids long. Germline CDR1 and CDR2: SEHNR and FQNEAQ (reference sequence). CDR3 DNA: TGTGCCAGCAGCCCCGGACAGGACGGGGACAAAAATCTGTTTTTT. Translation gives CASSPGQDGDKNLFF.

The V and J genes are TRBV5-1 and TRBJ2-1; possible D gene TRBD1, 5 bases. Germline V lookup: CDR1 SGHRS, CDR2 YFSETQ. This CDR3 comprises 15 residues. V was shortened by 3 bases and J by 6 bases, with 16 bases between the two germline ends. As DNA, the CDR3 is TGCGCCAGCAGCTACCAGGGCGGAGTGATCAATGAGCAGTTCTTC. Protein sequence: CASSYQGGVINEQFF.

V usage is TRBV2 and J usage is TRBJ1-5; possibly TRBD1 for D (5 bases). The CDR3 contains 14 residues. Germline V CDR1 and CDR2: SNHLY, FYNNEI. V gave up 6 bases and J gave up 3 bases, with 12 bases separating them. CDR3 DNA sequence: TGTGCCAGCAGCGCGGACGGGACCAATCAGCCCCAGCATTTT. Its protein product is CASSADGTNQPQHF.

CDR3 in amino acids: CSVRSRLNTEAFF. The CDR3 bases are TGCAGCGTCCGTTCTCGGCTTAACACTGAAGCTTTCTTT. V is TRBV29-1 and J is TRBJ1-1; D remains unclear. The CDR3 length is 13 residues. The V end was cut by 6 bases, the J end by 2 bases, with 13 bases between. Per the germline V gene, CDR1 is SQVTM and CDR2 is ANQGSEA.

J is TRBJ2-1 and V is TRBV3-1 (or the pseudogene TRBV3-2), with D hard to call. V lost 0 bases and J 4 bases, leaving 7 bases between the germline ends. Germline loops: CDR1 LGHDT, CDR2 YNNKEL (reference sequence). The CDR3 length is 14 residues. CDR3 sequence reads: CASSQDVEYNEQFF. The CDR3 coding sequence is TGTGCCAGCAGCCAAGACGTGGAATACAATGAGCAGTTCTTC.

This clone turned up a few times. The chain combines TRBV6-6 with TRBJ1-2, with 9 nucleotides matching TRBD1. This CDR3 comprises 16 residues. CDR1 is MNHNY and CDR2 is SVGAGI in the germline V gene (reference sequence). Trimming at V came to 0 bases and at J to 4 bases, leaving 6 bases not matched to a gene. In nucleotides, the CDR3 is TGTGCCAGCAGTTACTCAGCGGGACAGGGAGCCTATGGCTACACCTTC. It encodes CASSYSAGQGAYGYTF.

This chain uses TRBV5-4 with TRBJ1-1; 8 positions match TRBD1. Germline loops: CDR1 SGHNT, CDR2 YYREEE (reference sequence). V gave up 4 bases and J gave up 2 bases; unmatched junction bases: 7. The CDR3 is 15 amino acids. The CDR3 DNA reads TGTGCCAGCAGCCCCTCCGGGACAGGAAACACTGAAGCTTTCTTT. Translating it yields CASSPSGTGNTEAFF.